Reported below is one T cell receptor (beta chain). Germline V CDR1 and CDR2: SGHDN, FVKESK. CDR3 length: 13 amino acids. Trimming shortened V by 4 bases and J by 3 bases, and 9 bases separated the two germline ends. The sample originates from a study of blood T cells in healthy people across ages. Through a sample-barcoded 5' primer and a J-beta primer mix, a second PCR was run for about 6 to 11 cycles. TCRdb recomputed calls from the 5' RACE reads with MiXCR, one row per CDR3 protein. The data contain over 950,000 distinct CDR3 sequences, more than 30% of them singletons. The receptor was derived from a man aged 18 to 30 in good health. Material for sequencing was blood. J is TRBJ1-1 and V is TRBV14; D remains ambiguous. CDR3 bases: TGTGCCAGCAGCCGAGAACTTTACACTGAAGCTTTCTTT. Encoded protein: CASSRELYTEAFF. Looking up the rest from reference TRBV14 and TRBJ1-1 gives the full variable domain: EAGVTQFPSHSVIEKGQTVTLRCDPISGHDNLYWYRRVMGKEIKFLLHFVKESKQDESGMPNNRFLAERTGGTYSTLKVQPAELEDSGVYFCASSRELYTEAFFGQGTRLTVV.